Shown below are 29 T cell receptor beta chains from a single sample sequenced in a study of shared clonotypes between healthy human individuals. Naive CD8 populations comprised CD45RO-negative cells positively selected for CCR7, excluding terminally differentiated effector memory CD45RA+ cells. The data were produced by immunoSEQ multiplex PCR, yet TCRdb's version contains in-frame clones alone and is incomplete. Among roughly 2.1 million clones listed, 93% were seen once. Sequencing was done on a sample of naive CD8+ T cells from PBMCs. The receptors shown here come from a man younger than 35 in good health. Some clones in this sample may be carry-over from other donors' samples.

The CDR3 sequence: CSVRRGGKLFF. The DNA for the CDR3 is TGCAGCGTCCGGCGGGGAGGAAAACTGTTTTTT. The chain has TRBV29-1 and TRBJ1-4, with D hard to call. The CDR3 length is 11 residues. Germline V lookup: CDR1 SQVTM, CDR2 ANQGSEA. The germline V and J ends were trimmed by 6 bases and 10 bases, with 12 bases remaining between them.

This chain links TRBV27 with TRBJ1-1, with D tentatively TRBD1 (6 bases). The CDR3 has 13 amino acids. Germline CDR1 and CDR2: MNHEY and SMNVEV (reference sequence). V lost 5 bases to trimming and J lost 4 bases, with 11 bases between them. For the CDR3, the DNA is TGTGCCAGCAGTCGGACAGTTGTCACTGAAGCTTTCTTT. This translates into CASSRTVVTEAFF.

The table lists this clone with a count of one. V gene TRBV6-1 combines with J gene TRBJ2-7; D may correspond to TRBD1 or TRBD2 (5 bases each). Germline V gives CDR1 MNHNS, CDR2 SASEGT. V was clipped by 8 bases and J by 2 bases, with 16 bases between them. The CDR3 is made up of 14 amino acids. The CDR3 region has the DNA TGTGCCAGCGGGGCGAAGCGGAGCCCCTACGAGCAGTACTTC. Its protein is CASGAKRSPYEQYF.

The chain carries TRBV19 and TRBJ2-5; D could derive from TRBD1 or TRBD2 (5 bases each). V lost 1 base, J lost 0 bases, and 15 bases lay in between. The germline gives CDR1 LNHDA, CDR2 SQIVND (reference sequence). The CDR3 extends over 17 amino acids. Here the CDR3 reads CASSIGIGTEDQETQYF. DNA of the CDR3: TGTGCCAGTAGTATAGGAATCGGGACGGAAGACCAAGAGACCCAGTACTTC.

The chain is built from TRBV28 and TRBJ2-5, with 8 bases that match TRBD1. The V and J ends lost 7 bases and 2 bases, in that order; junction bases with no gene match: 9. CDR1 and CDR2 (germline): MDHEN, SYDVKM. There are 15 residues in the CDR3. CDR3 sequence (DNA): TGTGCCAGCACCCAATGGACAGGGCCACAAGAGACCCAGTACTTC. Amino acid sequence: CASTQWTGPQETQYF.

This chain connects TRBV5-6 to TRBJ2-7; 8 nucleotides match TRBD1. The V segment lost 2 bases and the J segment 2 bases; nucleotides outside the gene matches: 6. Per the germline V gene, CDR1 is SGHDT and CDR2 is YYEEEE. The CDR3 sequence is 15 residues long. CDR3 coding DNA: TGTGCCAGCAGCTTAGACAGGGGAGGTCCCTACGAGCAGTACTTC. This sequence encodes CASSLDRGGPYEQYF.

The rearrangement uses TRBV28 and TRBJ2-1, with D perhaps matching TRBD1 or TRBD2 (6 bases each). Deletions cut 3 bases from V and 6 bases from J, with 15 bases between. The CDR3 extends over 15 amino acids. CDR1 and CDR2 (germline): MDHEN, SYDVKM. Here the CDR3 reads CASSLNRGRINEQFF. The CDR3 nucleotides read TGTGCCAGCAGTTTGAATCGGGGGCGGATCAATGAGCAGTTCTTC.

The V gene is TRBV11-3, the J gene TRBJ2-7; D may correspond to TRBD1 or TRBD2 (5 bases each). CDR3 length equals 14 residues. The germline CDR1 and CDR2 sequences are SGHNT and YENEEA. Trimming pared 11 bases from V and 0 bases from J, leaving 17 bases between. This CDR3 is CAHGAGFSSYEQYF. The CDR3 DNA reads as TGTGCCCACGGGGCAGGCTTTAGCTCCTACGAGCAGTACTTC.

The chain recombines TRBV18 with TRBJ2-1; TRBD2 matches at 8 bases. The length of the CDR3 is 17 residues. V lost 0 bases to trimming and J lost 10 bases; unmatched junction nucleotides: 14. Germline V gives CDR1 KGHSH, CDR2 LQKENI. CDR3 residues: CASSPPGLGREVWEQFF. The CDR3, as DNA: TGTGCCAGCTCACCACCGGGGTTAGGGCGGGAGGTGTGGGAGCAGTTCTTC.

Notes on this clone: Within the sample, other DNA sequences also encode this same CDR3. The rearrangement joins TRBV28 to TRBJ2-7, with 8 bases matching TRBD1. CDR3 size: 14 residues. The V gene end was trimmed by 5 bases and the J gene end by 0 bases; junction bases not matched to a gene: 3. The germline V gene encodes CDR1 MDHEN and CDR2 SYDVKM. In nucleotides, the CDR3 is TGTGCCAGCAGTCAGACAGGGGCCTCCTACGAGCAGTACTTC. Protein sequence: CASSQTGASYEQYF.

The V call is TRBV9, the J call TRBJ2-4; D possibly corresponds to TRBD1 (5 bases). V lost 4 bases, J lost 10 bases, and 18 bases lay in between. The CDR3 loop spans 14 amino acids. Germline V gives CDR1 SGDLS, CDR2 YYNGEE. The CDR3 DNA follows: TGTGCCAGCAGCATCTCGACAGACCTAGGGATTCAGTACTTC. This gives the protein CASSISTDLGIQYF.

The gene calls are TRBV29-1 and TRBJ2-3; D is unclear. The CDR3 runs to 11 residues. Germline V gives CDR1 SQVTM, CDR2 ANQGSEA. Trimming took off 8 bases at V and 0 bases at J, with 6 bases between the two ends. The CDR3 reads CSTDSTDTQYF. The CDR3 coding sequence is TGCAGCACAGACAGCACAGATACGCAGTATTTT.

The chain is built from TRBV13 and TRBJ2-7; D could derive from TRBD1 or TRBD2 (5 bases each). V was clipped by 0 bases and J by 0 bases, with 15 bases between them. Per the germline V gene, CDR1 is PRHDT and CDR2 is FYEKMQ (reference sequence). This CDR3 spans 17 amino acids. CDR3 nucleotides: TGTGCCAGCAGCTTAGGCCCGGGGACGGCCTACTCCTACGAGCAGTACTTC. It translates to CASSLGPGTAYSYEQYF.

As regards this clone: Other DNA variants within this sample encode the same CDR3. V is TRBV27 and J is TRBJ2-5, with D unresolved. Trimming stripped 1 base from V and 5 bases from J, with 11 bases between. CDR3 length equals 14 residues. Germline lookup yields CDR1 MNHEY and CDR2 SMNVEV (reference sequence). CDR3 sequence (DNA): TGTGCCAGCAGTTTATTGGGGTCCGGGGAGACCCAGTACTTC. As protein: CASSLLGSGETQYF.

The chain has TRBV7-3 and TRBJ2-5; 8 positions agree with TRBD1. TRBJ2-7 explains the end of the DNA better; the J call may be wrong. CDR1 is SGHTA, CDR2 FQGTGA, per germline. The CDR3 length is 15 residues. The chain's CDR3 is CASSFSGGSSYEQYF. CDR3 DNA sequence: TGTGCCAGCAGCTTTTCAGGGGGCAGCTCCTACGAGCAGTACTTC.

Turning to this clone: Other DNA sequences within the sample encode an identical CDR3. The chain joins TRBV9 to TRBJ2-7; D possibly corresponds to TRBD2 (7 bases). The V and J ends lost 0 bases and 6 bases respectively, with 10 bases between them. The CDR3 contains 13 residues. Germline V gene lookup returns CDR1 SGDLS and CDR2 YYNGEE. The CDR3 reads CASSVAGGREQYF. CDR3 sequence (DNA): TGTGCCAGCAGCGTAGCCGGGGGGCGCGAGCAGTACTTC. The complete variable domain, with remaining parts taken from reference TRBV9 and TRBJ2-7, reads DSGVTQTPKHLITATGQRVTLRCSPRSGDLSVYWYQQSLDQGLQFLIQYYNGEERAKGNILERFSAQQFPDLHSELNLSSLELGDSALYFCASSVAGGREQYFGPGTRLTVT.

This sequence joins TRBV5-1 and TRBJ2-7; possibly TRBD1 for D (5 bases). The germline V and J ends were trimmed by 0 bases and 5 bases, with 15 bases remaining between them. This CDR3 spans 15 amino acids. Germline CDR1 is SGHRS and CDR2 is YFSETQ. CDR3 sequence (DNA): TGCGCCAGCAGCTTGGTGGCCTGGGAAGGGGACGAGCAGTACTTC. This sequence encodes CASSLVAWEGDEQYF. The variable domain in full, completed from reference TRBV5-1 and TRBJ2-7, reads KAGVTQTPRYLIKTRGQQVTLSCSPISGHRSVSWYQQTPGQGLQFLFEYFSETQRNKGNFPGRFSGRQFSNSRSEMNVSTLELGDSALYLCASSLVAWEGDEQYFGPGTRLTVT.

A note on this clone: This specimen includes other DNA sequences encoding the same CDR3. V usage is TRBV28 and J usage is TRBJ2-7, with D unresolved. CDR1 is MDHEN and CDR2 is SYDVKM in the germline V gene. The CDR3 consists of 12 residues. Deletions cut 3 bases from V and 3 bases from J, with 6 bases between. CDR3 nucleotide sequence: TGTGCCAGCAGTTTCCCAGGCTACGAGCAGTACTTC. It codes for CASSFPGYEQYF. The full variable domain, with the rest looked up from reference TRBV28 and TRBJ2-7, is DVKVTQSSRYLVKRTGEKVFLECVQDMDHENMFWYRQDPGLGLRLIYFSYDVKMKEKGDIPEGYSVSREKKERFSLILESASTNQTSMYLCASSFPGYEQYFGPGTRLTVT.

The chain is built from TRBV19 and TRBJ1-1; D is undetermined. The CDR3 loop spans 15 amino acids. The ends were cut back, 6 bases at V and 11 bases at J, with 25 bases in the middle. The germline V gene has CDR1 LNHDA and CDR2 SQIVND (reference sequence). This chain's CDR3 is CASRAYAGPEGGAFF. In DNA, the CDR3 is TGTGCCAGTAGGGCTTACGCAGGACCAGAAGGAGGGGCTTTCTTT.

This clone was picked up a small number of times. This sample includes further DNA sequences coding for the same CDR3. The genes are TRBV9 and TRBJ1-5; D remains ambiguous. Germline loops: CDR1 SGDLS, CDR2 YYNGEE. This CDR3 is built from 14 residues. V lost 0 bases, J lost 0 bases, and 4 bases lay in between. Here the CDR3 DNA reads TGTGCCAGCAGCGTAGGGGGTAGCAATCAGCCCCAGCATTTT. The encoded protein is CASSVGGSNQPQHF.

This chain uses TRBV4-1 with TRBJ2-2; D is possibly TRBD1 (6 bases). V lost 0 bases and J 1 base, leaving 21 bases between the germline ends. This CDR3 comprises 20 residues. Germline loops: CDR1 MGHRA, CDR2 YSYEKL. CDR3 region: CASSQDEVHRERENTGELFF. The CDR3 region has the DNA TGCGCCAGCAGCCAAGATGAGGTACACAGGGAAAGGGAGAACACCGGGGAGCTGTTTTTT.

This sequence joins TRBV28 and TRBJ2-7; 10 bases are a match to TRBD1. Germline CDR1 MDHEN, CDR2 SYDVKM. Trimming cost V 6 bases and J 3 bases; bases outside gene matches: 11. CDR3 length equals 16 residues. The CDR3 sequence is CASSSPRQGAYYEQYF. CDR3 bases: TGTGCCAGCAGCTCCCCCCGACAGGGGGCTTACTACGAGCAGTACTTC.

The gene calls are TRBV5-1 and TRBJ2-2, with 9 bases lining up with TRBD1. CDR1 and CDR2 from the germline V gene are SGHRS and YFSETQ. This CDR3 is 16 amino acids long. Trimming took 5 bases from V and 3 from J; bases not matched to a gene: 8. CDR3 residues: CASSSTGTGYTGELFF. In DNA, the CDR3 is TGCGCCAGCAGTTCTACCGGGACAGGGTACACCGGGGAGCTGTTTTTT.

This clone came up once. The chain combines TRBV11-2 with TRBJ2-2; 7 bases align to TRBD1. Germline assignment: CDR1 SGHAT and CDR2 FQNNGV. The CDR3 sequence is 13 residues long. V was pared by 5 bases and J by 7 bases, with 4 bases of the junction left unmatched. CDR3 DNA: TGTGCCAGCAGCCCAGGGGGAATCGGGGAGCTGTTTTTT. Amino acids: CASSPGGIGELFF.

The rearrangement links TRBV28 to TRBJ2-1; 12 nucleotides line up with TRBD2. The CDR3 sequence is 14 residues long. From germline, CDR1 is MDHEN and CDR2 SYDVKM. J gave up 6 bases and V 10 bases, and 7 bases lay outside the gene matches. CDR3 in amino acids: CATLLAGGRNEQFF. For the CDR3, the DNA is TGTGCCACCCTCCTAGCGGGAGGGCGCAATGAGCAGTTCTTC.

This chain joins TRBV25-1 and TRBJ2-3; D possibly corresponds to TRBD1 (6 bases). Germline loops: CDR1 MGHDK, CDR2 SYGVNS. V was cut by 4 bases and J by 0 bases, with 14 bases left in between. This CDR3 spans 16 amino acids. The CDR3 reads CASSAWTEGSTDTQYF. As DNA, the CDR3 is TGTGCCAGCAGTGCATGGACAGAGGGGAGCACAGATACGCAGTATTTT.

The chain employs TRBV5-6 and TRBJ2-3; D is possibly TRBD2 (5 bases). The CDR3 is 13 amino acids. Germline values: CDR1 SGHDT, CDR2 YYEEEE. V gave up 4 bases and J gave up 4 bases, with 10 bases separating them. The CDR3 loop reads CASSPRVPDTQYF. For the CDR3, the DNA is TGTGCCAGCAGCCCGAGGGTCCCAGATACGCAGTATTTT.

This chain links TRBV21-1 with TRBJ1-1; the table names TRBD1, a call not compared with the DNA. TRBV21-1 is marked as a pseudogene. The CDR3 covers 12 residues. This CDR3 reads CARGAGDTEAFF. CDR3 coding DNA: TGTGCCAGGGGGGCAGGGGACACTGAAGCTTTCTTT.

Concerning this clone: Other DNA sequences in this specimen translate into the identical CDR3. The chain carries TRBV27 and TRBJ2-1; weak D call: TRBD1 (5 bases). CDR3 length: 15 residues. CDR1 is MNHEY, CDR2 SMNVEV, per germline (reference sequence). V was cut by 2 bases and J by 3 bases, with 11 bases left in between. The CDR3: CASSLRDSNYNEQFF. CDR3 in DNA: TGTGCCAGCAGTTTACGAGACAGCAACTACAATGAGCAGTTCTTC.